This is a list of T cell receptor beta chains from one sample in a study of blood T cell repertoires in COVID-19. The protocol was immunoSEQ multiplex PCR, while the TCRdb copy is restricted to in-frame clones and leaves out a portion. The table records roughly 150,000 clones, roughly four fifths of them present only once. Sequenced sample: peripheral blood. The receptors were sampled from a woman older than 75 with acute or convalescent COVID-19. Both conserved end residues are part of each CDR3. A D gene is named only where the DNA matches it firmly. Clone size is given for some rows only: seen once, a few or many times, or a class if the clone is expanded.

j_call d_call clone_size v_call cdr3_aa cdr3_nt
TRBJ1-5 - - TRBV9 CASSVEVRNNQPQHF TGTGCCAGCAGCGTCGAGGTCAGAAACAATCAGCCCCAGCATTTT
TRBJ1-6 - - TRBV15 CATSGSTGSPLHF TGTGCCACCAGCGGAAGTACAGGGTCTCCCCTCCACTTT
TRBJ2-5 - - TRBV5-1 CASSTGTSWGETQYF TGCGCCAGCAGCACCGGGACTTCCTGGGGGGAGACCCAGTACTTC
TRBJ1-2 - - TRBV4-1 CASTNLLEQGGYTF TGCGCCAGCACCAACCTATTGGAGCAGGGTGGCTACACCTTC
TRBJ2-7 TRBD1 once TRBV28 CASSLTGGGLEQYF TGTGCCAGCAGCTTGACAGGGGGAGGTCTCGAGCAGTACTTC
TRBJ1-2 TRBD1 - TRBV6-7 CASSYSQGARGYTF TGTGCCAGCAGTTACTCCCAGGGGGCGCGTGGCTACACCTTC
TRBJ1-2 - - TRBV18 CASSPRAGIYGYTF TGTGCCAGCTCACCACGCGCAGGGATCTATGGCTACACCTTC
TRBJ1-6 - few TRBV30 CAWKRVGSPTYNSPLHF TGTGCCTGGAAACGCGTGGGCAGCCCGACCTATAATTCACCCCTCCACTTT
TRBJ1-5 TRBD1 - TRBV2 CASSVRLGQGNDQPQHF TGTGCCAGCAGTGTAAGATTGGGACAGGGAAACGATCAGCCCCAGCATTTT
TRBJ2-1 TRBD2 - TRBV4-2 CASSLSGGARGGSEFF TGTGCCAGCAGCTTAAGCGGGGGGGCACGCGGCGGGAGTGAGTTCTTC
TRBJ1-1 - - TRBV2 CASSGGPNTEAFF TGTGCCAGCAGTGGGGGGCCCAACACTGAAGCTTTCTTT
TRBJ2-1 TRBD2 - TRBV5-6 CASSLVAGVSYNEQFF TGTGCCAGCAGCTTAGTAGCGGGAGTCTCCTACAATGAGCAGTTCTTC
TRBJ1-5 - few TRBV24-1 CATSDFGDQPQHF TGTGCCACCAGTGATTTTGGAGATCAGCCCCAGCATTTT
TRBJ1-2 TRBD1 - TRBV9 CASSATRGVEGYTF TGTGCCAGCAGCGCAACCAGGGGGGTGGAAGGCTACACCTTC
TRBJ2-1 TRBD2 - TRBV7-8 CASSLVRGLAGFYNEQFF TGTGCCAGCAGCTTAGTCCGGGGACTAGCGGGATTCTACAATGAGCAGTTCTTC
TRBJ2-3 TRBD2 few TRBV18 CASSPIDLAARTDTQYF TGTGCCAGCTCACCAATTGATCTAGCGGCTCGCACAGATACGCAGTATTTT
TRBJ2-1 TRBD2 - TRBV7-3 CASSKTREGEQFF TGTGCCAGCAGCAAGACTAGGGAGGGTGAGCAGTTCTTC
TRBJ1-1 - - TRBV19 CASSPPGGLEAFF TGTGCCAGTAGTCCCCCGGGGGGACTTGAAGCTTTCTTT
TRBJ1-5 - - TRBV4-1 CASSQVATGISNQPQHF TGCGCCAGCAGCCAAGTCGCAACAGGTATTAGCAATCAGCCCCAGCATTTT
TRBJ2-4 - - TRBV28 CASSLPLAVMNIQYF TGTGCCAGCAGTTTACCCCTAGCAGTAATGAACATTCAGTACTTC
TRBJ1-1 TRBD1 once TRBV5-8 CASSSRNRDREAFF TGTGCCAGCAGCTCCCGAAACCGGGACAGAGAAGCTTTCTTT
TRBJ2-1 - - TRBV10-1 CASSEVRVGEQFF TGCGCCAGCAGTGAAGTTCGGGTTGGTGAGCAGTTCTTC
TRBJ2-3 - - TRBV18 CASSPTTGSGDTQYF TGTGCCAGCTCTCCTACCACAGGGAGTGGTGATACGCAGTATTTT
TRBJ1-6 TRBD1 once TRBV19 CASSTTGGIPPLHF TGTGCCAGTAGTACCACAGGGGGGATTCCCCCCCTCCACTTT
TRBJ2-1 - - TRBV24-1 CATSDLSDVDEQFF TGTGCCACCAGTGATTTGTCAGATGTGGATGAGCAGTTCTTC
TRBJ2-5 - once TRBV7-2 CASSSMGLKETQYF TGTGCCAGCAGCTCTATGGGACTTAAAGAGACCCAGTACTTC
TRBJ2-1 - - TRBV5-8 CASSLGSTYNEQFF TGTGCCAGCAGCTTAGGTTCGACTTACAATGAGCAGTTCTTC
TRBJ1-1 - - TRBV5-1 CASSPGDRSTEAFF TGCGCCAGCAGCCCAGGTGACAGGAGCACTGAAGCTTTCTTT
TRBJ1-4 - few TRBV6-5 CASSFPGEKLFF TGTGCCAGCAGTTTCCCCGGTGAAAAACTGTTTTTT
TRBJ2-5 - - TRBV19 CASSRIDSQETQYF TGTGCCAGTAGTAGAATAGACAGCCAAGAGACCCAGTACTTC
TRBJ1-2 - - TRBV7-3 CASSLSGMEAENYGYTF TGTGCCAGCAGCTTAAGCGGGATGGAGGCCGAGAACTATGGCTACACCTTC
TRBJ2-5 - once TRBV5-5 CASSLGGGQGTQYF TGTGCCAGCAGCTTGGGTGGCGGCCAGGGGACCCAGTACTTC
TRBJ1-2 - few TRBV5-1 CASSWHQGGYGYTF TGCGCCAGCAGCTGGCACCAGGGTGGCTATGGCTACACCTTC
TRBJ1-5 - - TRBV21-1 CASSKKGAFETGVQPQHF TGTGCCAGCAGCAAAAAGGGGGCTTTTGAGACAGGGGTTCAGCCCCAGCATTTT
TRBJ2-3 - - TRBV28 CAVLGGPPTDTQYF TGTGCCGTCCTCGGGGGGCCCCCCACAGATACGCAGTATTTT
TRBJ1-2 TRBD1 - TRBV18 CASSSLPPGQGAGYTF TGTGCCAGCTCATCGCTTCCACCGGGACAGGGGGCAGGCTACACCTTC
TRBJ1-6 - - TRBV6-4 CASTDPPFGWENSPLHF TGTGCCAGCACCGACCCACCTTTCGGGTGGGAGAATTCACCCCTCCACTTT
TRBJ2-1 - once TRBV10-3 CAISLTTHNEQFF TGTGCCATCAGCCTAACTACTCACAATGAGCAGTTCTTC
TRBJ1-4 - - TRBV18 CASSPLGSGMGEKLFF TGTGCCAGCTCACCTCTGGGTTCAGGGATGGGCGAAAAACTGTTTTTT
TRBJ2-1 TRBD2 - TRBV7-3 CASSLGLAPNEQFF TGTGCCAGCAGCCTAGGACTAGCCCCAAATGAGCAGTTCTTC
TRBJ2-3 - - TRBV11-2 CASSLGDTSTDTQYF TGTGCCAGCAGCTTAGGGGACACGAGCACAGATACGCAGTATTTT
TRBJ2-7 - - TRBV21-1 CASSKDRGGTGCHEQYF TGTGCCAGCAGCAAAGACAGGGGCGGTACAGGGTGCCACGAGCAGTACTTC
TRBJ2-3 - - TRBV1 CTSSPRLLVAGATTDTQYF TGCACCAGCAGCCCCCGTTTGTTGGTAGCGGGGGCCACCACAGATACGCAGTATTTT
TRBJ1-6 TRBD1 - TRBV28 CASSRDRGPGSPLHF TGTGCCAGCAGTCGGGACAGGGGGCCGGGGTCACCCCTCCACTTT
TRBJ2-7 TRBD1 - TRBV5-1 CASRPGQTSYEQYF TGCGCCAGCAGACCGGGACAGACCTCCTACGAGCAGTACTTC
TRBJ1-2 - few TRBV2 CASSADSLIYGYTF TGTGCCAGCAGCGCAGACAGCCTAATCTATGGCTACACCTTC
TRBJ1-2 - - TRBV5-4 CASSLTGSYGYTF TGTGCCAGCAGCTTGACGGGGTCCTATGGCTACACCTTC
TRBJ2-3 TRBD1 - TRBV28 CASSSTTGGFFRLSTDTQYF TGTGCCAGCAGTTCCACGACAGGGGGTTTCTTTAGACTAAGCACAGATACGCAGTATTTT
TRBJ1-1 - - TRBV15 CATSRDLASYEAFF TGTGCCACCAGCAGAGATTTGGCCAGTTATGAAGCTTTCTTT
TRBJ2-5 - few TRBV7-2 CASSLSGGEQETQYF TGTGCCAGCAGCTTATCCGGGGGAGAGCAAGAGACCCAGTACTTC
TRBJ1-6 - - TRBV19 CASRLYPGVNSPLHF TGTGCCAGTAGGCTGTACCCCGGGGTTAATTCACCCCTCCACTTT
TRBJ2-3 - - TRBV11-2 CASSLVGLGRPTDTQYF TGTGCCAGCAGCTTAGTTGGGTTGGGGAGACCCACAGATACGCAGTATTTT
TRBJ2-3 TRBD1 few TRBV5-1 CASSFGQGAPDTQYF TGCGCCAGCAGCTTTGGACAGGGGGCACCAGATACGCAGTATTTT
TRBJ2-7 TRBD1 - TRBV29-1 CSVGQADEQYF TGCAGCGTGGGACAGGCGGACGAGCAGTACTTC
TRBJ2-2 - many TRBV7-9 CASSRTSSGELFF TGTGCCAGCAGTCGCACTAGTTCCGGGGAGCTGTTTTTT
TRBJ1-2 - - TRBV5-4 CASSHPDRQGLSF TGTGCCAGCAGCCATCCCGACCGACAAGGACTCTCCTTC
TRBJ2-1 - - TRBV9 CASSGPGLMLGNEQFF TGTGCCAGCAGCGGACCGGGACTCATGCTCGGCAATGAGCAGTTCTTC
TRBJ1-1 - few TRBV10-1 CASSVNLQAEAFF TGCGCCAGCAGTGTAAATTTACAGGCTGAAGCTTTCTTT